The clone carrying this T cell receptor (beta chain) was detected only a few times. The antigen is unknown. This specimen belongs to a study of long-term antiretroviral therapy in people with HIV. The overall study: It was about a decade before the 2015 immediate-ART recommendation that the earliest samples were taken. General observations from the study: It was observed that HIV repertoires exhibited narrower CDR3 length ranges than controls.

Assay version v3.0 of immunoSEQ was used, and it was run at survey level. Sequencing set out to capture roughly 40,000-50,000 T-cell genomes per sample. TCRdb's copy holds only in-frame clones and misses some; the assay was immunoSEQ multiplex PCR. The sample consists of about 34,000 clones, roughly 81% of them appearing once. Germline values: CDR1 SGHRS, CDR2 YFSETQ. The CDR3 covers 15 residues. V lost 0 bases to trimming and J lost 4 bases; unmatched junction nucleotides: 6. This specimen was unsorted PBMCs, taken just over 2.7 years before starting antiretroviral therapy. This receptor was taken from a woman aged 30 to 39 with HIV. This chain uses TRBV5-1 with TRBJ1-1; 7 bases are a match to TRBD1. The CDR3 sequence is CASSLVDRRGTEAFF. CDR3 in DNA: TGCGCCAGCAGCTTGGTGGACAGGCGGGGCACTGAAGCTTTCTTT.